The 22 T cell receptor beta chains reported below all come from one sample, sequenced in a study of T-cell reconstitution after alpha-beta-depleted transplantation in children. Unique molecular identifiers were incorporated during preparation of the TCRbeta library. TCRdb recomputed calls from the PCR reads with MiXCR, one row per CDR3 protein. Of around 200,000 distinct CDR3 sequences in the sample, roughly 6.8% are singletons; the top ten hold around 3%. Sequences were derived from PBMCs from the stem cell graft donor, sampled from the stem cell graft. The source is a human donor who donated a stem cell graft to a child with Wiskott-Aldrich syndrome.

The V and J genes are TRBV5-6 and TRBJ1-4; a possible D gene is TRBD1 (6 bases). Germline CDR1 is SGHDT and CDR2 is YYEEEE. The CDR3 is made up of 16 amino acids. With 3 bases removed from V and 8 bases from J, the gap between germline ends came to 20 bases. The CDR3 protein is CASSWSQGPAREKLFF. CDR3 sequence (DNA): TGTGCCAGCAGCTGGAGCCAGGGGCCCGCTAGAGAAAAACTGTTTTTT.

This clonotype has just a few counts. The rearrangement joins TRBV2 to TRBJ1-1; weak D call: TRBD1 (5 bases). V lost 11 bases and J 5 bases, leaving 33 bases between the germline ends. This CDR3 comprises 18 residues. Germline CDR1 reads SNHLY; CDR2 reads FYNNEI. CDR3 nucleotides: TGTGCCCTCTGTTTACTAGGCGCAGGGAGATATGTAAAAACTGAAGCTTTCTTT. Its protein is CALCLLGAGRYVKTEAFF.

In this sample, this clonotype turned up many times. The chain uses TRBV14 and TRBJ2-2, with D possibly matching TRBD1 (6 bases). The CDR3 has 20 amino acids. Germline V gene lookup returns CDR1 SGHDN and CDR2 FVKESK. The V and J ends lost 0 bases and 0 bases respectively, with 20 bases between them. DNA of the CDR3: TGTGCCAGCAGCCAAGAGTACTGGGACACTGAGTACGCGAACACCGGGGAGCTGTTTTTT. It yields the protein CASSQEYWDTEYANTGELFF.

This clonotype was seen at least ten times. The V call is TRBV20-1, the J call TRBJ2-3, with D possibly being TRBD1 (6 bases). Germline loops: CDR1 DFQATT, CDR2 SNEGSKA (reference sequence). V was shortened by 2 bases and J by 4 bases, with 13 bases between the two germline ends. The CDR3 runs 14 residues. The CDR3 protein is CSARMGAHPDTQYF. The CDR3 region has the DNA TGCAGTGCTAGAATGGGGGCCCACCCAGATACGCAGTATTTT.

This clonotype was found many times. V usage is TRBV10-3 and J usage is TRBJ2-7; 9 nucleotides agree with TRBD2. The CDR3 contains 15 residues. The V gene's germline CDR1 is ENHRY and CDR2 SYGVKD. V lost 8 bases to trimming and J lost 7 bases; unmatched junction nucleotides: 15. CDR3 loop: CAISDSSILAGEQYF. The CDR3 DNA reads as TGTGCCATCTCAGACTCCAGTATCCTAGCGGGAGAGCAGTACTTC.

This clonotype was recorded at least ten times. The V call is TRBV20-1, the J call TRBJ2-5; D is undetermined. The germline gives CDR1 DFQATT, CDR2 SNEGSKA (reference sequence). V was clipped by 3 bases and J by 4 bases, with 24 bases between them. This CDR3 is built from 17 residues. Here the CDR3 DNA reads TGCAGTGCTAGGGGCCTAATATCTGAAAGTCCACCAGAGACCCAGTACTTC. Its protein is CSARGLISESPPETQYF.

This clonotype was found a few times. The rearrangement uses TRBV3-1 and TRBJ2-2; 9 bases agree with TRBD2. The CDR3 runs to 15 residues. Losses at the gene ends were 2 bases for V and 4 bases for J; bases not matched to a gene: 2. Germline V gene data show CDR1 as LGHDT and CDR2 as YNNKEL (reference sequence). The chain's CDR3 is CASSQRLAVTGELFF. The CDR3 DNA is TGTGCCAGCAGCCAAAGACTAGCGGTCACCGGGGAGCTGTTTTTT.

This clonotype appeared many times. The V and J genes are TRBV12-3 or TRBV12-4 and TRBJ1-2, with a weak D call TRBD1 (5 bases). With 10 bases removed from V and 3 bases from J, the gap between germline ends came to 15 bases. The CDR3 runs 13 residues. The CDR3 DNA follows: TGTGCCATCAATTGGGGGGGGGACTATGGCTACACCTTC. This gives the protein CAINWGGDYGYTF.

This clonotype was found many times. The genes are TRBV5-1 and TRBJ1-2; the D gene is possibly TRBD1 (6 bases). Germline loops: CDR1 SGHRS, CDR2 YFSETQ. The CDR3 totals 14 residues. V was pared by 6 bases and J by 8 bases, with 20 bases between. The CDR3 region has the DNA TGCGCCAGCACCCCCCCGGGGGGCGGAAAAGGCTACACCTTC. It specifies CASTPPGGGKGYTF.

The table lists this clonotype with many counts. This chain joins TRBV20-1 and TRBJ2-3, with D maybe TRBD2 (6 bases). Per germline, CDR1 DFQATT and CDR2 SNEGSKA (reference sequence). V lost 1 base, J lost 3 bases, and 11 bases lay in between. This CDR3 is 14 amino acids long. CDR3 coding DNA: TGCAGTGCTAGAGGCCATCGGGAGACAGATACGCAGTATTTT. Translation: CSARGHRETDTQYF.

This clonotype was seen ten or more times. The chain recombines TRBV27 with TRBJ2-1; D is possibly TRBD1 or TRBD2 (6 bases each). This CDR3 spans 12 amino acids. The ends were cut back, 2 bases at V and 10 bases at J, with 9 bases in the middle. The germline CDR1 and CDR2 sequences are MNHEY and SMNVEV (reference sequence). The CDR3 sequence is CASSLRGLEQFF. DNA of the CDR3: TGTGCCAGCAGTTTACGGGGGCTGGAGCAGTTCTTC.

This clonotype was seen many times. This chain links TRBV10-3 with TRBJ2-6, with D perhaps TRBD1 or TRBD2 (5 bases each). The ends were cut back, 4 bases at V and 9 bases at J, with 13 bases in the middle. This CDR3 contains 14 residues. Germline CDR1 and CDR2: ENHRY and SYGVKD. For the CDR3, the DNA is TGTGCCATCAGTGTCGAGGGGAGATACAACGTCCTGACTTTC. Translation gives CAISVEGRYNVLTF.

This clonotype has a count of ten or more. The chain is built from TRBV29-1 and TRBJ2-3; 11 bases are a match to TRBD2. After removal of 5 bases from V and 4 bases from J, the junction contained 8 bases not matched to a gene. This CDR3 region has 15 residues. Germline CDR1 and CDR2: SQVTM and ANQGSEA. CDR3 in DNA: TGCAGCGTTCAATCTACTAGCGGGAGAGCAGATACGCAGTATTTT. Amino acid sequence: CSVQSTSGRADTQYF.

This clonotype was seen many times. This rearrangement joins TRBV15 to TRBJ1-5; no definite D call. Germline V gene lookup returns CDR1 LNHNV and CDR2 YYDKDF (reference sequence). V was trimmed by 0 bases and J by 6 bases, leaving 24 bases between them. This CDR3 spans 19 amino acids. The CDR3 here is CATSRDLGFMDPSFQPQHF. CDR3 bases: TGTGCCACCAGCAGAGATTTAGGTTTTATGGACCCAAGCTTTCAGCCCCAGCATTTT.

This clonotype has just a few counts. The genes are TRBV10-3 and TRBJ2-3, with no clear D. V lost 0 bases and J 2 bases, leaving 21 bases between the germline ends. The length of the CDR3 is 19 residues. Per germline, CDR1 ENHRY and CDR2 SYGVKD. Written as DNA, the CDR3 is TGTGCCATCAGTGAGTCGAGTCTCGCGTCGGAAATTATCACAGATACGCAGTATTTT. As protein: CAISESSLASEIITDTQYF.

This clonotype was seen at least ten times. The genes are TRBV29-1 and TRBJ2-7, with D perhaps TRBD2 (5 bases). CDR1 and CDR2 (germline): SQVTM, ANQGSEA. Trimming shortened V by 4 bases and J by 3 bases, and 10 bases separated the two germline ends. The CDR3 is 12 amino acids. CDR3 loop: CSVGEGYYEQYF. CDR3 nucleotide sequence: TGCAGCGTTGGCGAGGGCTACTACGAGCAGTACTTC.

At least ten counts were recorded for this clonotype. This chain links TRBV29-1 with TRBJ2-7, with D possibly matching TRBD1 (6 bases). There are 14 residues in the CDR3. V lost 5 bases and J 0 bases, leaving 14 bases between the germline ends. Looked up from germline, CDR1 is SQVTM and CDR2 is ANQGSEA. DNA for the CDR3: TGCAGCGTTCTAGACAGGAAGGGCTCCTACGAGCAGTACTTC. It codes for CSVLDRKGSYEQYF.

This clonotype appeared a few times. The rearrangement uses TRBV19 and TRBJ2-1; 12 bases fit TRBD2. The CDR3 length is 18 residues. Germline V gives CDR1 LNHDA, CDR2 SQIVND (reference sequence). V shed 5 bases and J 1 base; nucleotides not matched to a gene: 9. The CDR3 sequence is CASSGGLAGLVSYNEQFF. CDR3 DNA: TGTGCCAGTAGTGGTGGACTAGCGGGATTAGTTTCCTACAATGAGCAGTTCTTC.

This clonotype appeared many times. V usage is TRBV12-3 or TRBV12-4 and J usage is TRBJ1-4; D call uncertain. Trimming removed 2 bases from V and 13 bases from J, with 17 bases in between. This CDR3 is 14 amino acids long. CDR3 protein: CASSLRLEGSGLFF. The CDR3 region has the DNA TGTGCCAGCAGTTTACGGCTTGAGGGAAGTGGACTGTTTTTT.

This clonotype was picked up many times. The gene calls are TRBV6-2 or TRBV6-3 and TRBJ2-7, with D possibly TRBD1 on 6 matching bases. Trimming cost V 7 bases and J 0 bases, with 13 bases left between them. This CDR3 spans 14 amino acids. The germline gives CDR1 MNHEY, CDR2 SVGEGT. This CDR3 reads CASKVDRSSYEQYF. Here the CDR3 DNA reads TGTGCCAGCAAAGTAGACAGGTCCTCCTACGAGCAGTACTTC.

This clonotype was seen at least ten times. The V call is TRBV6-2 or TRBV6-3, the J call TRBJ2-1, with D hard to call. CDR1 MNHEY and CDR2 SVGEGT come from the germline V gene. This CDR3 has 13 amino acids. The V gene lost 1 base and the J gene lost 9 bases, with 10 bases spanning the gap. The CDR3 loop reads CASSYYPPREQFF. The DNA for the CDR3 is TGTGCCAGCAGTTACTATCCCCCCCGTGAGCAGTTCTTC.

This clonotype was counted ten times or more. The CDR3 loop reads CASSYHSRAYNSPLHF. CDR3 sequence (DNA): TGTGCCAGCAGTTACCACTCCAGAGCATATAATTCACCCCTCCACTTT. The J gene is TRBJ1-6, the V gene TRBV6-5; no reliable D call. Germline V CDR1 and CDR2: MNHEY, SVGAGI. Between the trimmed V and J ends, which lost 2 bases and 4 bases, there was a span of 12 bases. The CDR3 loop spans 16 amino acids.